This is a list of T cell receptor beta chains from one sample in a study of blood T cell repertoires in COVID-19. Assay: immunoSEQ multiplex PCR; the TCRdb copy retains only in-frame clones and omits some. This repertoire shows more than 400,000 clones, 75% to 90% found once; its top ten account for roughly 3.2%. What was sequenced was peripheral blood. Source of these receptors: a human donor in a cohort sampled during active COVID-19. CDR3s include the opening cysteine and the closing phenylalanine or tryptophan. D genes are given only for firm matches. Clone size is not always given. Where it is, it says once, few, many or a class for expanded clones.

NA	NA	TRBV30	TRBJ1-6	CAYSTGESSYNSPLHF	TGTGCCTATTCGACAGGAGAAAGCTCCTATAATTCACCCCTCCACTTT
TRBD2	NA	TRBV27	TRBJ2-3	CASSSPGQREGRSDTQYF	TGTGCCAGCAGTTCCCCGGGGCAGCGGGAGGGCCGGTCCGATACGCAGTATTTT
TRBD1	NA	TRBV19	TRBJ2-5	CASKAGGGPETQYF	TGTGCCAGTAAGGCAGGGGGCGGCCCGGAGACCCAGTACTTC
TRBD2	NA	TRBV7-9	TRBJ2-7	CASSWDWGRPREDAYEQYF	TGTGCCAGCAGCTGGGACTGGGGCCGCCCGCGGGAGGATGCCTACGAGCAGTACTTC
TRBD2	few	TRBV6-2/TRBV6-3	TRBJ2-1	CASSHPGGEQFF	TGTGCCAGCAGTCATCCGGGGGGTGAGCAGTTCTTC
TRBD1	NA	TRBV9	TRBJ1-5	CASSVGTDPSNQPQHF	TGTGCCAGCAGCGTGGGGACAGATCCAAGCAATCAGCCCCAGCATTTT
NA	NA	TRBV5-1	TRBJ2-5	CASTRGYQETQYF	TGCGCCAGTACCCGGGGATACCAAGAGACCCAGTACTTC
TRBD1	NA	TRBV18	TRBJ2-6	CASSPDRVGANVLTF	TGTGCCAGCTCACCGGACAGGGTTGGGGCCAACGTCCTGACTTTC
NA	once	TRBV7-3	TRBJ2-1	CASSRARVAYNEQFF	TGTGCCAGCAGCCGGGCGCGGGTAGCCTACAATGAGCAGTTCTTC
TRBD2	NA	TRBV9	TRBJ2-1	CASSAGGGSYNEQFF	TGTGCCAGCAGCGCCGGCGGGGGCTCCTACAATGAGCAGTTCTTC
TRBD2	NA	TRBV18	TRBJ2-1	CASSPPTSGNNEQFF	TGTGCCAGCTCACCACCAACTAGCGGGAACAATGAGCAGTTCTTC
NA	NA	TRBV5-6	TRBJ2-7	CASSGVQGLDEQYF	TGTGCCAGCAGCGGTGTTCAGGGTTTGGACGAGCAGTACTTC
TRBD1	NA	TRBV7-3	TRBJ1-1	CASSLTGDSAEAFF	TGTGCCAGCAGCTTAACTGGGGACAGCGCTGAAGCTTTCTTT
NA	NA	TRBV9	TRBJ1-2	CASSGGANYGYTF	TGTGCCAGCAGCGGGGGGGCTAACTATGGCTACACCTTC
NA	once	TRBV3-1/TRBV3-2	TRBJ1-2	CASSHKPAGAFYGYTF	TGTGCCAGCAGCCACAAACCGGCGGGGGCGTTCTATGGCTACACCTTC
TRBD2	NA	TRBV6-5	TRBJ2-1	CASSRTSASYNEQFF	TGTGCCAGCAGCCGTACTAGCGCCTCCTACAATGAGCAGTTCTTC
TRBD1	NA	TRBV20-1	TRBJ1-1	CSASSGGNTEAFF	TGCAGTGCTAGTTCAGGGGGGAACACTGAAGCTTTCTTT
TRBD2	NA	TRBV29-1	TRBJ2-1	CSAIRLQAGGEQFF	TGCAGCGCCATACGACTACAAGCGGGAGGGGAGCAGTTCTTC
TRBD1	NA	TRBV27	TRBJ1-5	CASGSGQGSNQPQHF	TGTGCCAGCGGATCGGGACAGGGAAGCAATCAGCCCCAGCATTTT
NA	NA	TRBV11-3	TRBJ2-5	CASRQPHQETQYF	TGTGCCAGCAGACAGCCGCATCAAGAGACCCAGTACTTC
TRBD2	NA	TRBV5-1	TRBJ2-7	CASSYLAGGVEQYF	TGCGCCAGCAGCTATCTAGCGGGAGGTGTCGAGCAGTACTTC
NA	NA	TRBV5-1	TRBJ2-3	CASSLGFSGRPQYF	TGCGCCAGCAGCTTGGGATTTTCAGGCCGGCCACAGTATTTT
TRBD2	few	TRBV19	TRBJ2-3	CASSKGLAGTNTDTQYF	TGTGCCAGTAGTAAGGGGCTAGCGGGGACGAACACAGATACGCAGTATTTT
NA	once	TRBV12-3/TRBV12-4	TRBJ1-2	CASSLAGNYGYTF	TGTGCCAGCAGTTTAGCCGGGAACTATGGCTACACCTTC
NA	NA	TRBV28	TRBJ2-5	CASSLPAVFETQYF	TGTGCCAGCAGCCTTCCTGCGGTTTTCGAGACCCAGTACTTC
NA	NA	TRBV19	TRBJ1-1	CASSIVEFTEAFF	TGTGCCAGTAGTATAGTAGAGTTCACTGAAGCTTTCTTT
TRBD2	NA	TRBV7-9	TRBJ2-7	CASSPRTSGLYEQYF	TGTGCCAGCAGCCCCCGGACTAGCGGCCTCTACGAGCAGTACTTC
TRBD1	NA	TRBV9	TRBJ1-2	CASSVEAWDRGYGYTF	TGTGCCAGCAGCGTAGAAGCTTGGGACAGGGGCTATGGCTACACCTTC
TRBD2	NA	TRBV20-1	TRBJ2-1	CSASVALAGAYNEQFF	TGCAGTGCTAGTGTCGCGTTAGCGGGAGCCTACAATGAGCAGTTCTTC
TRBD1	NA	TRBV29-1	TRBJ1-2	CSVEDRTGRGYTF	TGCAGCGTTGAAGACAGGACAGGGAGAGGCTACACCTTC
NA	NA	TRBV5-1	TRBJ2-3	CASSLSGGTSTDTQYF	TGCGCCAGCAGCTTGTCTGGAGGAACTAGCACAGATACGCAGTATTTT
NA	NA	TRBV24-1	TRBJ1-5	CATSDPDQPQHF	TGTGCCACCAGTGATCCCGATCAGCCCCAGCATTTT
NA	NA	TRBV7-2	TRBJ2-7	CASSPSEVYEQYF	TGTGCCAGCAGCCCTTCAGAGGTGTACGAGCAGTACTTC
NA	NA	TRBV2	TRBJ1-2	CASSESRPANYGYTF	TGTGCCAGCAGTGAGAGCAGGCCAGCTAACTATGGCTACACCTTC
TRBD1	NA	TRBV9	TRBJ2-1	CASSVTTISGQGVYNEQFF	TGTGCCAGCAGCGTAACTACTATTTCCGGACAGGGTGTCTACAATGAGCAGTTCTTC
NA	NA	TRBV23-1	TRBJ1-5	CASSQSGVTDEGNQPQHF	TGCGCCAGCAGTCAATCGGGAGTAACTGATGAAGGCAATCAGCCCCAGCATTTT
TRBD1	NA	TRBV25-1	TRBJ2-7	CASSELQGFHEQYF	TGTGCCAGCAGCGAACTACAGGGGTTCCACGAGCAGTACTTC
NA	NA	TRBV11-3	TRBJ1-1	CASSLHSGDGPRSF	TGTGCCAGCAGCTTACATTCGGGGGACGGTCCTAGGTCGTTT
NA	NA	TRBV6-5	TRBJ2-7	CASREGLLYEQYF	TGTGCCAGCAGGGAGGGGTTACTCTACGAGCAGTACTTC
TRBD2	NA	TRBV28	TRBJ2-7	CASSSLRTSGRTAYEQYF	TGTGCCAGCAGTTCCTTAAGGACTAGCGGGAGGACCGCCTACGAGCAGTACTTC
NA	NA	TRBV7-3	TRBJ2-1	CASSLIPSTYNEQFF	TGTGCCAGCAGCTTGATCCCGAGTACCTACAATGAGCAGTTCTTC
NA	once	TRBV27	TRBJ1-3	CASRSSGNTIYF	TGTGCCAGCAGGAGCTCTGGAAACACCATATATTTT
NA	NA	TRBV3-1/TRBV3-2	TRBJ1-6	CASSQDVASYNSPLHF	TGTGCCAGCAGCCAAGATGTGGCCTCCTATAATTCACCCCTCCACTTT
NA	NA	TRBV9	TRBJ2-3	CASSVGFLGTLAPSTDTQYF	TGTGCCAGCAGCGTAGGTTTTTTGGGGACTCTAGCTCCTAGCACAGATACGCAGTATTTT
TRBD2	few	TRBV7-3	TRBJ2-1	CASSSGLAGGNEQFF	TGTGCCAGCAGCTCAGGACTAGCGGGGGGGAATGAGCAGTTCTTC
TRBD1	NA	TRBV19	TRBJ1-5	CASSTDRAGRINQPQHF	TGTGCCAGTAGTACTGACAGGGCTGGACGCATCAATCAGCCCCAGCATTTT
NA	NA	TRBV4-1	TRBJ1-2	CASSQGTAGGYTF	TGCGCCAGCAGCCAAGGGACAGCGGGAGGCTACACCTTC